The clone carrying this T cell receptor (beta chain) has a single count. What it binds is not known. The sample belongs to a study of type 1 and type 2 diabetes patients. Whole-study results and caveats: Between type 2 diabetes and control samples, V and J usage averaged around 0.97 correlation.

Anyone with other autoimmune disease or infection in the prior four weeks was excluded. Peripheral blood, about 9.7 milliliters per participant, was collected. The ends were cut back, 5 bases at V and 0 bases at J, with 8 bases in the middle. Germline loops: CDR1 MNHEY, CDR2 SVGAGI. The CDR3 has 14 amino acids. Amplification started from genomic DNA. Multiplex PCR with 30 forward and 13 reverse primers amplified the TCR beta CDR3. TCRdb reprocessed the multiplex PCR reads with MiXCR, giving one entry per CDR3 protein. The sample holds some 250,000 distinct CDR3 sequences, approximately 50% seen once. Sequencing was performed on peripheral blood mononuclear cells (PBMCs). The sequence came from a man between 18 and 29 years old with type 2 diabetes. The V and J genes are TRBV6-5 and TRBJ1-3; perhaps TRBD1 as D (5 bases). CDR3 coding DNA: TGTGCCAGCAGTCGGGGCTTCTCTGGAAACACCATATATTTT. Its translation is CASSRGFSGNTIYF.